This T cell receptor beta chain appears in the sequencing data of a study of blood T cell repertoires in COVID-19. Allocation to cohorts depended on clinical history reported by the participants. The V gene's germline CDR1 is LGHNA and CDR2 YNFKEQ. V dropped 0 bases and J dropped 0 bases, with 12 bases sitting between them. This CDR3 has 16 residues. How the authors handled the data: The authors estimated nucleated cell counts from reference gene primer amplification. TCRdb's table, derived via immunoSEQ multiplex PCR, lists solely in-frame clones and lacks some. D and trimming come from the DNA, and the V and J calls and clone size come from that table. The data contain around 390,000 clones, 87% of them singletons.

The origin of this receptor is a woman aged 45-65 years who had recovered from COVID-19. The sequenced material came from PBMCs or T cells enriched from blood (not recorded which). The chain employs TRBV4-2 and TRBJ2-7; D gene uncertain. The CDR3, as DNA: TGTGCCAGCAGCCAAGAATCAACAGCCGGCTCCTACGAGCAGTACTTC. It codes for CASSQESTAGSYEQYF.